The clone carrying this T cell receptor (beta chain) was seen only a few times. What it binds is unknown. MiXCR, run by TCRdb on the 5' RACE reads, gives a single entry per CDR3 protein. This sample has roughly 470,000 distinct CDR3 sequences, with roughly a quarter found just once. The CDR3 consists of 13 residues. V lost 8 bases and J 7 bases, leaving 15 bases between the germline ends. These data come from a study of CD8 T cells in ankylosing spondylitis. General study findings and limits: Among TCR beta sequences, a motif of roughly 8 highly homologous variants appeared characteristic of ankylosing spondylitis blood.

Sequencing was done on a sample of blood, either unsorted or a sorted T cell fraction (not recorded which). The TCR was taken from a male donor with ankylosing spondylitis. The V and J genes are TRBV12-3 or TRBV12-4 and TRBJ2-1; no clear D gene. The CDR3 loop is CASLIPNGNEQFF. The CDR3 coding sequence is TGTGCCAGCCTCATCCCCAACGGAAATGAGCAGTTCTTC.